Shown below are 22 T cell receptor beta chains from a single sample sequenced in a study of cytomegalovirus exposure and HLA in healthy donors (dated by TCRdb to the late 2010s). Libraries were made using the immunoSEQ multiplex PCR assay. A mixture of 60 forward primers for TCR Vbeta segments and 13 reverse primers for TCR Jbeta segments was used in the multiplex PCR. TCRdb mirrors the immuneACCESS table, restricted to in-frame sequences. Some clones are absent from its copies; in checked studies, under half trace to an unresolved V gene, and the reason for the others is unknown. Across this sample there are roughly 63,000 clones, with more than 70% seen only once. The ten largest clones capture approximately 24% of the sample. Sample: PBMCs. Receptors originate from a woman aged 40 to 55 in good health and CMV-seropositive.

This chain links TRBV2 with TRBJ2-7, with D possibly being TRBD2 (7 bases). Trimming stripped 1 base from V and 4 bases from J, with 11 bases between. The CDR3 has 14 amino acids. The germline gives CDR1 SNHLY, CDR2 FYNNEI. The CDR3 is CASSEGGGRYEQYF. DNA of the CDR3: TGTGCCAGCAGTGAAGGGGGGGGCCGGTACGAGCAGTACTTC.

The chain couples TRBV6-5 to TRBJ2-7; D remains unclear. V was clipped by 0 bases and J by 9 bases, with 12 bases between them. CDR1 is MNHEY and CDR2 is SVGAGI in the germline V gene. The CDR3 contains 13 residues. This chain's CDR3 is CASSYSGTKRQYF. The CDR3, as DNA: TGTGCCAGCAGTTACTCTGGAACTAAAAGGCAGTACTTC.

The V gene is TRBV4-3, the J gene TRBJ1-5; D may be TRBD1 (5 bases). Trimming shortened V by 0 bases and J by 4 bases, and 16 bases separated the two germline ends. This CDR3 spans 17 amino acids. CDR1 and CDR2 from the germline V gene are LGHNA and YSLEER. CDR3 sequence: CASSQEKYRRGNQPQHF. For the CDR3, the DNA is TGCGCCAGCAGCCAAGAGAAGTACAGGAGAGGAAATCAGCCCCAGCATTTT.

V and J are TRBV7-2 and TRBJ2-2; 12 bases agree with TRBD2. Germline V gene data show CDR1 as SGHTA and CDR2 as FQGNSA. This CDR3 region has 15 residues. V dropped 5 bases and J dropped 3; count of bases not matched to a gene: 1. The CDR3 nucleotides read TGTGCCAGCAGCCGACTAGCGGGGGACACCGGGGAGCTGTTTTTT. Amino acid sequence: CASSRLAGDTGELFF.

The genes are TRBV14 and TRBJ2-1; D is uncertain. The V end was cut by 6 bases, the J end by 4 bases, with 10 bases between. Germline V lookup: CDR1 SGHDN, CDR2 FVKESK. The CDR3 consists of 13 residues. This CDR3 is CASSLEIYNEQFF. For the CDR3, the DNA is TGTGCCAGCAGTCTAGAAATTTACAATGAGCAGTTCTTC.

V is TRBV15 and J is TRBJ1-6; TRBD1 might be the D (5 bases). Per the germline V gene, CDR1 is LNHNV and CDR2 is YYDKDF (reference sequence). The CDR3 extends over 12 amino acids. V was trimmed by 1 base and J by 12 bases, leaving 7 bases between them. The CDR3 coding sequence is TGTGCCACCAGCAGAGCCGGGGGACCCCTCCACTTT. This encodes CATSRAGGPLHF.

The genes are TRBV9 and TRBJ2-1, with 9 bases fitting TRBD1. The trim removed 0 bases at V and 8 bases at J, leaving 9 bases unmatched. The CDR3 is 16 residues long. Germline CDR1 is SGDLS and CDR2 is YYNGEE. CDR3 sequence: CASSVEARDRVHEQFF. CDR3 DNA: TGTGCCAGCAGCGTAGAGGCCAGGGACAGGGTACATGAGCAGTTCTTC. Full variable domain (missing parts from reference TRBV9 and TRBJ2-1): DSGVTQTPKHLITATGQRVTLRCSPRSGDLSVYWYQQSLDQGLQFLIQYYNGEERAKGNILERFSAQQFPDLHSELNLSSLELGDSALYFCASSVEARDRVHEQFFGPGTRLTVL.

The rearrangement links TRBV5-1 to TRBJ2-2; D unclear. In germline, CDR1 is SGHRS, CDR2 YFSETQ. Trimming cost V 0 bases and J 4 bases, with 10 bases left between them. The CDR3 has 15 amino acids. CDR3 amino acids: CASSLVGQSTGELFF. CDR3 nucleotide sequence: TGCGCCAGCAGCTTGGTTGGGCAGAGCACCGGGGAGCTGTTTTTT.

CDR3 region: CASTLLKNTGELFF. CDR3 nucleotide sequence: TGTGCCAGCACCCTATTGAAGAACACCGGGGAGCTGTTTTTT. This chain links TRBV2 with TRBJ2-2; D not resolved. The germline gives CDR1 SNHLY, CDR2 FYNNEI. The V end was cut by 7 bases, the J end by 1 base, with 10 bases between. The CDR3 length is 14 residues.

This chain uses TRBV7-8 with TRBJ2-3, with TRBD1 as a possible D gene (6 bases). The CDR3 is 16 residues long. V was clipped by 1 base and J by 0 bases, with 11 bases between them. The germline gives CDR1 SGHVS, CDR2 FQNEAQ. The CDR3 spells CASSLEGVASTDTQYF. Written as DNA, the CDR3 is TGTGCCAGCAGCTTAGAGGGGGTTGCTAGCACAGATACGCAGTATTTT.

V is TRBV5-8 and J is TRBJ2-3; no reliable D call. The CDR3 covers 13 residues. Germline assignment: CDR1 SGHTS and CDR2 YDEGEE. V lost 5 bases to trimming and J lost 2 bases, with 9 bases between them. The CDR3 DNA follows: TGTGCCAGCAGGTTTCCTAACACAGATACGCAGTATTTT. This codes for CASRFPNTDTQYF. Variable domain in full (rest from reference TRBV5-8 and TRBJ2-3): EAGVTQSPTHLIKTRGQQATLRCSPISGHTSVYWYQQALGLGLQFLLWYDEGEERNRGNFPPRFSGRQFPNYSSELNVNALELEDSALYLCASRFPNTDTQYFGPGTRLTVL.

This rearrangement joins TRBV5-4 to TRBJ1-1; TRBD1 agrees at 8 bases. This CDR3 has 14 residues. The junction had 5 bases not matched to a gene; V was cut back by 6 bases and J by 1 base. CDR1 is SGHNT, CDR2 YYREEE, per germline (reference sequence). CDR3 DNA: TGTGCCAGCACCCGGACAGGGAGGAACACTGAAGCTTTCTTT. It codes for CASTRTGRNTEAFF.

The chain links TRBV7-3 to TRBJ2-3; a weak D match, TRBD2 (6 bases). Germline V gene lookup returns CDR1 SGHTA and CDR2 FQGTGA. The CDR3 extends over 14 amino acids. V was trimmed by 5 bases and J by 2 bases, leaving 11 bases between them. The CDR3 sequence: CASSPGGPTDTQYF. In DNA form, the CDR3 reads TGTGCCAGCAGCCCTGGAGGGCCCACAGATACGCAGTATTTT.

The chain combines TRBV6-6 with TRBJ2-7, with D possibly matching TRBD1 (5 bases). The CDR3 spans 14 residues. V lost 7 bases and J 2 bases, leaving 15 bases between the germline ends. CDR1 and CDR2 (germline): MNHNY, SVGAGI (reference sequence). Here the CDR3 reads CASTSQGLPYEQYF. In DNA, the CDR3 is TGTGCCAGCACCTCGCAGGGTCTTCCCTACGAGCAGTACTTC.

A few counts support this clone. This sequence joins TRBV18 and TRBJ2-3, with D maybe TRBD1 (5 bases). The CDR3 runs 16 residues. CDR1 is KGHSH and CDR2 is LQKENI in the germline V gene. V was cut by 1 base and J by 0 bases, with 11 bases left in between. CDR3 residues: CASSPRQDTSTDTQYF. In DNA form, the CDR3 reads TGTGCCAGCTCACCACGCCAGGACACTAGCACAGATACGCAGTATTTT.

The chain combines TRBV19 with TRBJ2-1; maybe TRBD1 (5 bases). The germline gives CDR1 LNHDA, CDR2 SQIVND (reference sequence). Trimming took 5 bases from V and 4 from J, leaving 9 bases between them. The CDR3 totals 13 residues. CDR3 loop: CASSLRQYNEQFF. The CDR3 bases are TGTGCCAGTAGTTTGCGACAGTACAATGAGCAGTTCTTC.

The J gene is TRBJ1-2, the V gene TRBV7-9, with D hard to call. CDR3 length equals 15 residues. Germline V gives CDR1 SEHNR, CDR2 FQNEAQ (reference sequence). V shed 0 bases and J shed 4 bases, with 12 bases lying between them. The CDR3 loop reads CASSLADGGGYGYTF. CDR3 nucleotide sequence: TGTGCCAGCAGCTTAGCAGACGGCGGAGGCTATGGCTACACCTTC.

This clone occurred a few times. The rearrangement uses TRBV5-1 and TRBJ1-4; 7 bases map to TRBD1. Germline V gene sequence: CDR1 SGHRS, CDR2 YFSETQ. Germline trimming cut 7 bases from V and 0 bases from J; bases unmatched to any gene: 9. The CDR3 covers 16 residues. The chain's CDR3 is CASASDRVSTNEKLFF. Written as DNA, the CDR3 is TGCGCCAGCGCAAGTGACAGGGTTTCAACTAATGAAAAACTGTTTTTT.

The chain is built from TRBV19 and TRBJ2-7, with TRBD2 identical over 8 bases. Germline trimming cut 6 bases from V and 7 bases from J; bases unmatched to any gene: 8. Germline V gives CDR1 LNHDA, CDR2 SQIVND (reference sequence). This CDR3 comprises 13 residues. In nucleotides, the CDR3 is TGTGCCAGTAGGCCGGGAGGGCCGGGGGAGCAGTACTTC. Protein sequence: CASRPGGPGEQYF. Combining the CDR3 with reference TRBV19 and TRBJ2-7 gives the whole variable domain DGGITQSPKYLFRKEGQNVTLSCEQNLNHDAMYWYRQDPGQGLRLIYYSQIVNDFQKGDIAEGYSVSREKKESFPLTVTSAQKNPTAFYLCASRPGGPGEQYFGPGTRLTVT.

This clone showed up just a few times. The chain carries TRBV18 and TRBJ1-1; D is unresolved. Trimming removed 10 bases from V and 1 base from J, with 13 bases in between. The CDR3 loop spans 13 amino acids. CDR1 and CDR2 from the germline V gene are KGHSH and LQKENI. This chain's CDR3 is CATLSGRNTEAFF. The CDR3 region has the DNA TGTGCCACCCTGAGCGGCAGGAACACTGAAGCTTTCTTT.

This chain links TRBV5-6 with TRBJ1-2, with 8 bases identical to TRBD1. This CDR3 contains 15 residues. The germline V gene has CDR1 SGHDT and CDR2 YYEEEE. The J segment lost 4 bases and the V segment lost 4 bases, leaving 9 bases of the junction unmatched. This chain's CDR3 is CASSIDRGGRYGYTF. CDR3 nucleotides: TGTGCCAGCAGCATCGACAGGGGCGGTCGCTATGGCTACACCTTC.

The gene calls are TRBV5-1 and TRBJ2-3; 12 bases fit TRBD2. The germline gives CDR1 SGHRS, CDR2 YFSETQ. The CDR3 is made up of 14 amino acids. The V and J ends lost 4 bases and 6 bases, in that order; junction bases with no gene match: 3. CDR3 protein: CASSPSGGGDTQYF. CDR3 DNA: TGCGCCAGCAGCCCTAGCGGGGGGGGCGATACGCAGTATTTT.